This T cell receptor (beta chain) was identified during a study of T cells in Graves' hyperthyroidism and ophthalmopathy. Amplified regions were TCR beta CDR3 sequences from RNA transcripts. The HTBI primer set served for first-round RT-PCR of the TCR CDR3. In TCRdb, the multiplex PCR reads were re-called with MiXCR into one record per CDR3 protein. The sample lists a few hundred thousand distinct CDR3 sequences; about 15% were seen once. Germline-derived CDR1 and CDR2 are PRHDT and FYEKMQ (reference sequence). Trimming at V came to 5 bases and at J to 0 bases, leaving 4 bases not matched to a gene. CDR3 length equals 16 residues. This clonotype was seen ten or more times.

This TCR was recovered from a woman aged 30 to 39 with Graves' hyperthyroidism. The sample consisted of blood. The chain employs TRBV13 and TRBJ2-3, with TRBD2 identical over 11 bases. For the CDR3, the DNA is TGTGCCAGCAGCACACGGACTAGCGGGAGCACAGATACGCAGTATTTT. Its translation is CASSTRTSGSTDTQYF.